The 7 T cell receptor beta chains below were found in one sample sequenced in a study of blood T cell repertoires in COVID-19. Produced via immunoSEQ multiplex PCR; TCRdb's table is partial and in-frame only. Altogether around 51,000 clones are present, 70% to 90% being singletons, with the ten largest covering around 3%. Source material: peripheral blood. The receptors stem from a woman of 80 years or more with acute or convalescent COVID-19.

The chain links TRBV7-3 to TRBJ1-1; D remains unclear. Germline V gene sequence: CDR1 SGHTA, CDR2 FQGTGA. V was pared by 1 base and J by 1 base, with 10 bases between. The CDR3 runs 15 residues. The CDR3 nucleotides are TGTGCCAGCAGCTTAATGGCGGAGCCGAACACTGAAGCTTTCTTT. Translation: CASSLMAEPNTEAFF.

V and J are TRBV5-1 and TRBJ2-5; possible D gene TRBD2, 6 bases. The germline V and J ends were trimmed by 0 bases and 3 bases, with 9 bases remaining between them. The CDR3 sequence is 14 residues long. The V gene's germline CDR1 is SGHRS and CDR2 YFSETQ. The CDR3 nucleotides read TGCGCCAGCAGCTTGGCGGGCGGGGAAGAGACCCAGTACTTC. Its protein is CASSLAGGEETQYF.

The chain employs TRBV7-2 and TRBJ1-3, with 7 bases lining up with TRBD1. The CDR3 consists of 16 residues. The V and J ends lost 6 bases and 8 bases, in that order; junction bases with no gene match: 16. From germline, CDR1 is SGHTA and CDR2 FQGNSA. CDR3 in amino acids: CASSLGWRQGADTIYF. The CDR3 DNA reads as TGTGCCAGCAGTTTGGGATGGCGACAGGGAGCGGACACCATATATTTT.

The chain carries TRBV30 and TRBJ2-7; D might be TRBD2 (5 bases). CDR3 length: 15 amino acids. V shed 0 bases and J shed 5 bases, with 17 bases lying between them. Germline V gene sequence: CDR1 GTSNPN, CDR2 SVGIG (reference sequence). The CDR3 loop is CAWSVRTGIGNEQYF. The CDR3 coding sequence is TGTGCCTGGAGTGTACGAACGGGGATTGGAAACGAGCAGTACTTC.

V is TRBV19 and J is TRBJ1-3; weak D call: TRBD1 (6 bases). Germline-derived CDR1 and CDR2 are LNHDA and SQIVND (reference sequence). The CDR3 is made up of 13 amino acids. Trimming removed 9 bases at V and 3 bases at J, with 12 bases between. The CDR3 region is CASSPRGGNTIYF. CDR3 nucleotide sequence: TGTGCCAGCAGCCCCAGGGGTGGAAACACCATATATTTT.

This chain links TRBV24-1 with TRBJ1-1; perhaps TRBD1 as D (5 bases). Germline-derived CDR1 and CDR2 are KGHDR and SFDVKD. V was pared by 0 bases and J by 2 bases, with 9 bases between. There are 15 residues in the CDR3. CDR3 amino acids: CATSDLPDSNTEAFF. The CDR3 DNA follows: TGTGCCACCAGTGATTTGCCCGACAGTAACACTGAAGCTTTCTTT.

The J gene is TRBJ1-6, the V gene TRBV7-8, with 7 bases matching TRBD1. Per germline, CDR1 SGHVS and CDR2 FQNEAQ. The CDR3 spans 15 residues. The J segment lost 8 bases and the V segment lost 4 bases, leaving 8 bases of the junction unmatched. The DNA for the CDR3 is TGTGCCAGCAGCTCAAGGGACAGCACGGATTCACCCCTCCACTTT. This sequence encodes CASSSRDSTDSPLHF.